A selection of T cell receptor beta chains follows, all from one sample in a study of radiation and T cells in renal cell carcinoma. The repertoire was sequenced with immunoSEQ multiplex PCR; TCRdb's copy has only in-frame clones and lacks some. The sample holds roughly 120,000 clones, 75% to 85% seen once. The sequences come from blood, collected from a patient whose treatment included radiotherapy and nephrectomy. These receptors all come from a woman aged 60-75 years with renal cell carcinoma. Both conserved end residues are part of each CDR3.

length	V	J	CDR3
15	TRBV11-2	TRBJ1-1	CASSLPGSMNTEAFF
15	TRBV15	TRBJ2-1	CATSRTGGFYNEQFF
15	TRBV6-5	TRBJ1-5	CAKTFSVVSNQPQHF
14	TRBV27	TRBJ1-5	CASSAGLTNQPQHF
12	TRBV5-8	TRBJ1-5	CASSPGGQPQHF
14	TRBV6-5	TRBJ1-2	CASSLGQGKRGYTF
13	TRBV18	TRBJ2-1	CASSLGQNNEQFF
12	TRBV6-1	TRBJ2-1	CASSEETPREFF
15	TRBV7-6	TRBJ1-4	CASSLEVGVGEKLFF
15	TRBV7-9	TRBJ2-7	CASSPPSGGFYEQYF
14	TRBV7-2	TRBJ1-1	CASSSFRDITEAFF
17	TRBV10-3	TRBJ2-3	CAIKGTSGDLSTDTQYF
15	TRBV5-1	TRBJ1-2	CASSLGTGPNSGYTF
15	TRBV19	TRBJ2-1	CASSPTDRVQSVQFF
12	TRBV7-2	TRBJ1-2	CAYRQVVYGYTF
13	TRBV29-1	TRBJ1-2	CSVEAPRGRTHTF
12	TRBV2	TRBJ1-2	CASSDRGYGYTF
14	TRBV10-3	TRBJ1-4	CAISESTGSEKLFF
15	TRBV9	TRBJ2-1	CASSRPGTRNNEQFF
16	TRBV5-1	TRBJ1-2	CASSRGGQRIDYGYTF
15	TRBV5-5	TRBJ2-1	CASSLTAGGGDEQFF
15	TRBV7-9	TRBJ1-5	CASSVGTGGNQPQHF
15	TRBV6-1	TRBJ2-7	CASRKGTSGDYEQYF
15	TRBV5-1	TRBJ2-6	CASSPRPSGANVLTF
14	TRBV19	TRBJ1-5	CASSIDGMGQPQHF
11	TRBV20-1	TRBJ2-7	CSAKAASKQYF
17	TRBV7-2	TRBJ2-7	CASSPEGGAHWSYEQYF
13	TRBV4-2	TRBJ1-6	CASSQDAGPPLHF
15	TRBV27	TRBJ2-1	CASSADRVSYNEQFF
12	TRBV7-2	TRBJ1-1	CASSLDGQWAFF
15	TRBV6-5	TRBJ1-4	CASSYSGVTNEKLFF
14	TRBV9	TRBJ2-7	CASSPTDSTYEQYF
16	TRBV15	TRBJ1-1	CATSRLPQVVGTEAFF
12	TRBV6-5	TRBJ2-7	CASRRTGREQYF
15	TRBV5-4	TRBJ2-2	CASSPGQGVSGELFF
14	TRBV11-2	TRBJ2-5	CASSSSGGGETQYF
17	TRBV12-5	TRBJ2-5	CASGLVGGPGGTETQYF
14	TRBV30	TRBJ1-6	CAWSRGQSGSPLHF
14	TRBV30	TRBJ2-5	CAWRAGTGVKTQYF
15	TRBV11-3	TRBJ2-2	CASSPGTGDTGELFF
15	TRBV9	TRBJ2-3	CASSVELANTDTQYF
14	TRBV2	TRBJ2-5	CASTPRTSQETQYF
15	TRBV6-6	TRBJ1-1	CASSSGQGMNTEAFF
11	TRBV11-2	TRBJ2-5	CASSQSRTQYF
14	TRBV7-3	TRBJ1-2	CASSWTGEGYGYTF
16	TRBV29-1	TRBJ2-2	CSVEEGAGLYTGELFF
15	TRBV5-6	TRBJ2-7	CASSLVLADSYEQYF
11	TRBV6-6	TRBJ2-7	CAGTSIYEQYF
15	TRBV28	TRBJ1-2	CASSLAGQERYGYTF
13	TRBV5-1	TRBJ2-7	CASSRVSAGEQYF
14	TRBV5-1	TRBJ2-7	CASSPGGVSYEQYF
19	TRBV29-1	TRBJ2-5	CSVETAGTSGELTQETQYF
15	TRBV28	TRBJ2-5	CASSLDRAVGETQYF
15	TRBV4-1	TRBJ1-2	CASSQGRESNYGYTF
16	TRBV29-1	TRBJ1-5	CSVVIVGQGGEQPQHF
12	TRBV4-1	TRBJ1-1	CASRRGITEAFF